This is a list of T cell receptor beta chains from one sample in a study of cytomegalovirus exposure and HLA in healthy donors. The table came from immunoSEQ multiplex PCR; TCRdb's copy has only in-frame clones and leaves some out. The sample lists about 260,000 clones, roughly 86% occurring once. Sequenced sample: PBMCs. These receptors all stem from a woman aged 40 to 50 in good health and CMV-seropositive. Both conserved end residues are part of each CDR3. Fields, in order: V gene, clone size, J gene, D gene, CDR3 DNA, CDR3 protein. D genes are given only for firm matches. The size field is filled for only some rows; it gives once, few, many or a size class.

TRBV29-1	NA	TRBJ2-3	NA	TGCAGCGTTGAAGGAGGGCCAGGCACAGATACGCAGTATTTT	CSVEGGPGTDTQYF
TRBV5-6	few	TRBJ2-4	NA	TGTGCCAGCAGCTTGGCATCAGAGCGGGTAGAAAACATTCAGTACTTC	CASSLASERVENIQYF
TRBV27	NA	TRBJ2-7	NA	TGTGCCAGTCTGGGGGCGGGGGATCCCTACGAGCAGTACTTC	CASLGAGDPYEQYF
TRBV9	NA	TRBJ2-3	NA	TGTGCCAGCAGCCCCATGGCCGGGGAAGATACGCAGTATTTT	CASSPMAGEDTQYF
TRBV5-1	NA	TRBJ2-7	TRBD1	TGCGCCAGCAGCTTGATGGACAGGAGCTCCTACGAGCAGTACTTC	CASSLMDRSSYEQYF
TRBV19	NA	TRBJ1-2	NA	TGTGCCAGTAGTGCCGAAGGACACCCCAGGGGCTATGGCTACACCTTC	CASSAEGHPRGYGYTF
TRBV6-1	once	TRBJ2-6	NA	TGTGCCAGCAGTGAAGTGTTTAGCGGCAACTCTGGGGCCAACGTCCTGACTTTC	CASSEVFSGNSGANVLTF
TRBV6-5	NA	TRBJ1-5	NA	TGTGCCAGCAGCCCCTCCCCCTTTAGCAATCAGCCCCAGCATTTT	CASSPSPFSNQPQHF
TRBV4-1	NA	TRBJ2-7	NA	TGCGCCAGCAGCCAAGAAGACTGGGTCGAGCAGTACTTC	CASSQEDWVEQYF
TRBV27	NA	TRBJ2-6	NA	TGTGCCAGCAGTCAACCCACAGGCTCTGGGGCCAACGTCCTGACTTTC	CASSQPTGSGANVLTF